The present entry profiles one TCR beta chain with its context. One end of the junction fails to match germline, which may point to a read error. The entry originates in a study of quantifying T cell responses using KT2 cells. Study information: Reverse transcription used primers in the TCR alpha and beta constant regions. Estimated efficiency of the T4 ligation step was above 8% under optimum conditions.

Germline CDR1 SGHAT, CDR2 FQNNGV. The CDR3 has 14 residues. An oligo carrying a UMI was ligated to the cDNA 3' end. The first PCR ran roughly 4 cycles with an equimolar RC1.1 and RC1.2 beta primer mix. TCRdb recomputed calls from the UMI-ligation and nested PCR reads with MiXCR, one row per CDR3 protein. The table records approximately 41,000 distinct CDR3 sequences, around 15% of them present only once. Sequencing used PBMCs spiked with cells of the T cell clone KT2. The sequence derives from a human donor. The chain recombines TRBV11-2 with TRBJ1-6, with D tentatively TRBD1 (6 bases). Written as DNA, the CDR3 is TGTGCCAGCACCTTACAGGGCGAATTTTCACCCCTCCACTTT. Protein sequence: CASTLQGEFSPLHF.